These 12 T cell receptor beta chains originate from one sample sequenced in a study of early T cells in non-severe SARS-CoV-2 infection. TCRdb itself ran the 5' RACE reads through MiXCR, one entry per CDR3 protein. The sample contains around 50,000 distinct CDR3 sequences, under 14% of which appear only once. Sequenced: whole blood. The receptors stem from an adult who was a healthcare worker with PCR-confirmed SARS-CoV-2 infection or an uninfected control (not recorded which).

The chain couples TRBV20-1 to TRBJ1-5; D remains ambiguous. The V gene's germline CDR1 is DFQATT and CDR2 SNEGSKA (reference sequence). The CDR3 length is 12 residues. Between the trimmed V and J ends, which lost 3 bases and 5 bases, there was a span of 8 bases. The CDR3 is CSARAADQPQHF. The CDR3 DNA sequence: TGCAGTGCTAGGGCTGCTGATCAGCCCCAGCATTTT.

This chain uses TRBV6-1 with TRBJ2-3, with 7 bases that match TRBD1. CDR3 size: 15 residues. Germline CDR1 is MNHNS and CDR2 is SASEGT. J was trimmed by 0 bases and V by 6 bases; bases with no gene match: 6. The DNA for the CDR3 is TGTGCCAGCAGCCCCCAGGGGGTGAGCACAGATACGCAGTATTTT. Residues: CASSPQGVSTDTQYF.

This clonotype was recorded at least ten times. CDR3 in amino acids: CASGPPPGLAGGIRYEQYF. The CDR3 bases are TGTGCTAGTGGTCCTCCACCGGGACTAGCGGGGGGTATTAGGTACGAGCAGTACTTC. The V and J genes are TRBV12-5 and TRBJ2-7; the match to TRBD2 covers 15 bases. With V trimmed by 5 bases and J by 4 bases, 15 bases remained unmatched. CDR1 and CDR2 (germline): LGHNT, FRNRAP. This CDR3 region has 19 residues.

This clonotype was counted at least ten times. This chain links TRBV12-3 or TRBV12-4 with TRBJ1-5; D gene unclear. The CDR3 sequence is 12 residues long. V was pared by 5 bases and J by 3 bases, with 5 bases between. The CDR3 loop reads CASSTTNQPQHF. The CDR3, as DNA: TGTGCCAGCAGTACCACCAATCAGCCCCAGCATTTT.

This clonotype came up a few times. The chain joins TRBV12-3 or TRBV12-4 to TRBJ1-2; possible D gene TRBD1, 6 bases. The CDR3 totals 14 residues. V lost 0 bases to trimming and J lost 10 bases, with 15 bases between them. Here the CDR3 reads CASSLAIRQGPYTF. CDR3 DNA: TGTGCCAGCAGTTTAGCGATCAGGCAGGGGCCCTACACCTTC.

This clonotype was detected ten times or more. The chain couples TRBV24-1 to TRBJ1-5; 7 bases align to TRBD1. J was trimmed by 2 bases and V by 4 bases; bases with no gene match: 4. This CDR3 contains 15 residues. Germline V gives CDR1 KGHDR, CDR2 SFDVKD. The DNA for the CDR3 is TGTGCCACCAGTGACAACAGGGGAGGCAATCAGCCCCAGCATTTT. Amino acids: CATSDNRGGNQPQHF.

Note on this clonotype: Possible read error: a much larger clone is one base away. The rearrangement links TRBV11-2 to TRBJ1-1; 8 bases map to TRBD1. CDR3 length: 13 amino acids. Per the germline V gene, CDR1 is SGHAT and CDR2 is FQNNGV. The chain's CDR3 is CANSLTGGTEAFF. DNA for the CDR3: TGTGCCAACAGCCTCACAGGGGGAACTGAAGCTTTCTTT.

This clonotype was seen many times. The chain couples TRBV7-9 to TRBJ1-1; 10 bases match TRBD1. V trimming: 6 bases; J trimming: 1 base; junction bases outside the gene matches: 14. Germline V gives CDR1 SEHNR, CDR2 FQNEAQ (reference sequence). This CDR3 is built from 18 residues. The CDR3 nucleotides are TGTGCCAGCAGGCCAAGACAGGGGGCGTCTGGTCCGAACACTGAAGCTTTCTTT. Encoded protein: CASRPRQGASGPNTEAFF. Supplemented by reference TRBV7-9 and TRBJ1-1, the full variable domain reads DTGVSQNPRHKITKRGQNVTFRCDPISEHNRLYWYRQTLGQGPEFLTYFQNEAQLEKSRLLSDRFSAERPKGSFSTLEIQRTEQGDSAMYLCASRPRQGASGPNTEAFFGQGTRLTVV.

This chain links TRBV3-1 with TRBJ2-7; weak D call: TRBD1 (5 bases). V was clipped by 6 bases and J by 2 bases, with 17 bases between them. The V gene's germline CDR1 is LGHDT and CDR2 YNNKEL (reference sequence). The CDR3 extends over 15 amino acids. The CDR3 nucleotides are TGTGCCAGCAGTCTAGGAAGGGGATCCACCTACGAGCAGTACTTC. It codes for CASSLGRGSTYEQYF.

The J gene is TRBJ2-5, the V gene TRBV5-1; TRBD2 matches 8 bases. In germline, CDR1 is SGHRS, CDR2 YFSETQ. V gave up 1 base and J gave up 5 bases; unmatched junction bases: 4. The CDR3 has 14 amino acids. DNA of the CDR3: TGCGCCAGCAGCTTGTCGGGAGGGCAGGAGACCCAGTACTTC. As protein: CASSLSGGQETQYF. Based on the CDR3 plus reference TRBV5-1 and TRBJ2-5, the full variable domain is KAGVTQTPRYLIKTRGQQVTLSCSPISGHRSVSWYQQTPGQGLQFLFEYFSETQRNKGNFPGRFSGRQFSNSRSEMNVSTLELGDSALYLCASSLSGGQETQYFGPGTRLLVL.

This clonotype was found a few times. This rearrangement joins TRBV9 to TRBJ2-2; D could derive from TRBD1 or TRBD2 (5 bases each). V lost 2 bases, J lost 7 bases, and 12 bases lay in between. There are 14 residues in the CDR3. The germline CDR1 and CDR2 sequences are SGDLS and YYNGEE. The CDR3 region is CASSVAREYGELFF. The CDR3 coding sequence is TGTGCCAGCAGCGTCGCCAGGGAGTACGGGGAGCTGTTTTTT.

This chain uses TRBV3-1 with TRBJ1-6; 9 positions match TRBD1. Germline assignment: CDR1 LGHDT and CDR2 YNNKEL (reference sequence). The junction had 9 bases not matched to a gene; V was cut back by 8 bases and J by 10 bases. The CDR3 sequence is 14 residues long. The CDR3 region is CASGTGSWRSPLHF. The CDR3 DNA reads as TGTGCCAGCGGGACAGGGAGTTGGCGATCACCCCTCCACTTT. Filled out from reference TRBV3-1 and TRBJ1-6, the complete variable domain reads DTAVSQTPKYLVTQMGNDKSIKCEQNLGHDTMYWYKQDSKKFLKIMFSYNNKELIINETVPNRFSPKSPDKAHLNLHINSLELGDSAVYFCASGTGSWRSPLHFGNGTRLTVT.